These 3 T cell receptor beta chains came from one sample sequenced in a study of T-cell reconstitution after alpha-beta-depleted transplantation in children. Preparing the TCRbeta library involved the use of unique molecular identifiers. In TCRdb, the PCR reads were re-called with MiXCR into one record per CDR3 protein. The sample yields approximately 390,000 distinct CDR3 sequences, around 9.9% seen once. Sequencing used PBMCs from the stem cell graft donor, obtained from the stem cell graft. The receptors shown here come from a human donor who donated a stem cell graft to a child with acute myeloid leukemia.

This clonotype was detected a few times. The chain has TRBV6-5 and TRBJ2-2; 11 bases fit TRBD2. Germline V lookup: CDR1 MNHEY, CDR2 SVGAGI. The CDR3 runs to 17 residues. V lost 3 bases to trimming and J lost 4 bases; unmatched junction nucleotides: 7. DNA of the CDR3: TGTGCCAGCAGTTATGGGCTAGCGGGGGGAGGCACCGGGGAGCTGTTTTTT. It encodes CASSYGLAGGGTGELFF.

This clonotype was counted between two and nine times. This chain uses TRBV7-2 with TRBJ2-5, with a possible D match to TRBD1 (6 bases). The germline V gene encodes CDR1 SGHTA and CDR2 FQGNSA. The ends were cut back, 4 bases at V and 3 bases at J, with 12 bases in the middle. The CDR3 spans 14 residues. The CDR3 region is CASSSNDRKETQYF. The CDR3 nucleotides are TGTGCCAGCAGCTCAAACGACAGGAAAGAGACCCAGTACTTC. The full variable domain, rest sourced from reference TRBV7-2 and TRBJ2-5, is GAGVSQSPSNKVTEKGKDVELRCDPISGHTALYWYRQSLGQGLEFLIYFQGNSAPDKSGLPSDRFSAERTGGSVSTLTIQRTQQEDSAVYLCASSSNDRKETQYFGPGTRLLVL.

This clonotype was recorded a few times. CDR3 residues: CSVVGAFVGAFF. DNA for the CDR3: TGCAGCGTTGTCGGTGCGTTTGTTGGCGCTTTCTTT. The J gene is TRBJ1-1, the V gene TRBV29-1; no definite D call. Germline V CDR1 and CDR2: SQVTM, ANQGSEA. V lost 4 bases, J lost 11 bases, and 17 bases lay in between. The CDR3 consists of 12 residues.